This TCR beta chain came from a study of OX40 agonist ivuxolimab in advanced cancers. Overall study: Patients were given ivuxolimab, an antibody that agonizes OX40 (CD134). The diagnoses of dose-escalation patients were hepatocellular carcinoma, melanoma, renal cell or head and neck cancer. At roughly 83% male, the cohort had a mean age of approximately 60 years, ranging from roughly 20 to 80.

Note on this clone: The antigen is undetermined.

The repertoire was sequenced with immunoSEQ multiplex PCR; TCRdb's copy has only in-frame clones and lacks some. The sample comprises about 81,000 clones, around 90% of which are singletons, and 0.47% rests with the top ten. CDR1 is KGHSH, CDR2 LQKENI, per germline. The V gene lost 0 bases and the J gene lost 7 bases, with 9 bases spanning the gap. This CDR3 region has 13 residues. General study findings and limits: Determination of antigen specificity was not performed for the expanded peripheral T cells.

V is TRBV18 and J is TRBJ1-2; tentative D call: TRBD1 (5 bases). The sample in question was CD4+ or CD8+ T cells sorted from blood, obtained in a trial of the OX40 agonist ivuxolimab. The clonotype originates from an adult with an advanced solid tumor such as melanoma, head and neck, liver or kidney cancer. CDR3: CASSPPERGGYTF. As DNA, the CDR3 is TGTGCCAGCTCACCACCGGAAAGGGGTGGCTACACCTTC.